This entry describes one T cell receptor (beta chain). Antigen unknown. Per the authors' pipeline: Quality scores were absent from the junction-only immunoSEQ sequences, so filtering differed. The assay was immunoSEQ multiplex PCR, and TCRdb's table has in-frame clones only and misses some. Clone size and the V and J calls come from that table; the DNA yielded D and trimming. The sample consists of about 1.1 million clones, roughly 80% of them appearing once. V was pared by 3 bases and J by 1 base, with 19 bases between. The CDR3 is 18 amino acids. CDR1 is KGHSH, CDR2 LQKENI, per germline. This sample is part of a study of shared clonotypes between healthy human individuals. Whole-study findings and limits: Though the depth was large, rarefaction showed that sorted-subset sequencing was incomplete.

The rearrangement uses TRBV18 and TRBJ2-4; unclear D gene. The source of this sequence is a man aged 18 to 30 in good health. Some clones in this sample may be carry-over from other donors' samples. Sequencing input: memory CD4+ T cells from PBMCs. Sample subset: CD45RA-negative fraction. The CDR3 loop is CASSPVPWYTVAKNIQYF. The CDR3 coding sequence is TGTGCCAGCTCACCCGTCCCTTGGTATACGGTGGCCAAAAACATTCAGTACTTC.